The 27 T cell receptor beta chains listed next were all sequenced from one sample in a study of shared clonotypes between healthy human individuals. The data were produced by immunoSEQ multiplex PCR, yet TCRdb's version contains in-frame clones alone and is incomplete. The repertoire holds about 960,000 clones, with around three quarters as singletons. Material for sequencing was memory CD4+ T cells sorted from blood. Subset meaning: CD45RA-negative fraction. These receptors were collected from a man aged 18 to 29 in good health.

Concerning this clone itself: The sample contains more than one DNA sequence encoding this CDR3. The chain employs TRBV18 and TRBJ1-4; D call uncertain. The germline CDR1 and CDR2 sequences are KGHSH and LQKENI. The CDR3 runs 14 residues. V was cut by 3 bases and J by 0 bases, with 5 bases left in between. The CDR3 sequence: CASSPSSTNEKLFF. In DNA, the CDR3 is TGTGCCAGCTCACCTTCTTCAACTAATGAAAAACTGTTTTTT.

The J gene is TRBJ2-1, the V gene TRBV13; 11 bases align to TRBD1. The J segment lost 4 bases and the V segment lost 4 bases, leaving 9 bases of the junction unmatched. The length of the CDR3 is 17 residues. Germline V gene data show CDR1 as PRHDT and CDR2 as FYEKMQ (reference sequence). CDR3: CASSSALGQGVYNEQFF. The CDR3, as DNA: TGTGCCAGCAGCTCCGCCTTGGGACAGGGGGTATACAATGAGCAGTTCTTC.

The V gene is TRBV9, the J gene TRBJ1-3, with a tentative D call TRBD1 (6 bases). The ends were cut back, 1 base at V and 0 bases at J, with 14 bases in the middle. CDR3 length equals 17 residues. Per germline, CDR1 SGDLS and CDR2 YYNGEE. The CDR3 DNA follows: TGTGCCAGCAGCGTACAAGACAGGTTCTACTCTGGAAACACCATATATTTT. Its protein is CASSVQDRFYSGNTIYF.

Concerning this clone: Within the sample, other DNA sequences also encode this same CDR3. The chain combines TRBV30 with TRBJ1-6; tentative D call: TRBD1 (6 bases). CDR1 GTSNPN and CDR2 SVGIG come from the germline V gene (reference sequence). The CDR3 loop spans 12 amino acids. Trimming took 3 bases from V and 9 from J, leaving 9 bases between them. Here the CDR3 DNA reads TGTGCCTGGAGCCCACAGGGTTCACCCCTCCACTTT. Amino acids: CAWSPQGSPLHF.

This clone was recorded a few times. J is TRBJ1-6 and V is TRBV7-2; 11 positions match TRBD1. Trimming cost V 1 base and J 14 bases; bases outside gene matches: 13. The CDR3 consists of 17 residues. Germline V gene data show CDR1 as SGHTA and CDR2 as FQGNSA. CDR3 DNA: TGTGCCAGCAGCTTAGAGCGGGACAGGGGGTCCCCTTGGACCCTCCACTTT. Its protein is CASSLERDRGSPWTLHF.

This rearrangement joins TRBV15 to TRBJ2-3; D ambiguous. Trimming removed 0 bases from V and 4 bases from J, with 8 bases in between. There are 14 residues in the CDR3. Germline CDR1 is LNHNV and CDR2 is YYDKDF (reference sequence). CDR3 sequence (DNA): TGTGCCACCAGCAGAGATAAGGTCTCAGATACGCAGTATTTT. This encodes CATSRDKVSDTQYF.

The J gene is TRBJ1-6, the V gene TRBV2; 10 bases line up with TRBD1. V lost 6 bases, J lost 8 bases, and 10 bases stayed unmatched. The germline V gene has CDR1 SNHLY and CDR2 FYNNEI. CDR3 size: 16 residues. The CDR3 is CASRDIRQGADSPLHF. The CDR3 DNA reads as TGTGCCAGCAGAGATATTCGACAGGGGGCGGATTCACCCCTCCACTTT.

The chain couples TRBV5-1 to TRBJ2-7; D is possibly TRBD1 (5 bases). Between the trimmed V and J ends, which lost 6 bases and 4 bases, there was a span of 20 bases. Germline CDR1 is SGHRS and CDR2 is YFSETQ. CDR3 length equals 15 residues. The CDR3 reads CASTLSPGQGYEQYF. The DNA for the CDR3 is TGCGCCAGCACCCTTAGCCCTGGGCAGGGATACGAGCAGTACTTC.

The gene calls are TRBV7-9 and TRBJ2-1; 13 bases are a match to TRBD2. V shed 4 bases, J shed 2 bases, and the junction held 2 bases outside the gene matches. Per germline, CDR1 SEHNR and CDR2 FQNEAQ (reference sequence). The CDR3 runs to 16 residues. CDR3 sequence: CASSSGLAGAYNEQFF. CDR3 bases: TGTGCCAGCAGCTCCGGACTAGCGGGAGCCTACAATGAGCAGTTCTTC. The full variable domain, its missing parts supplied by reference TRBV7-9 and TRBJ2-1, is DTGVSQNPRHKITKRGQNVTFRCDPISEHNRLYWYRQTLGQGPEFLTYFQNEAQLEKSRLLSDRFSAERPKGSFSTLEIQRTEQGDSAMYLCASSSGLAGAYNEQFFGPGTRLTVL.

This clone was detected a few times. The CDR3 DNA follows: TGCGCCAGCAGCCTTCGCTTACAAATACAGGGAGCCGGGGAGCTGTTTTTT. Translating it yields CASSLRLQIQGAGELFF. V gene TRBV4-3 combines with J gene TRBJ2-2; possibly TRBD1 for D (6 bases). Germline loops: CDR1 LGHNA, CDR2 YSLEER. There are 17 residues in the CDR3. Between the trimmed V and J ends, which lost 4 bases and 6 bases, there was a span of 21 bases.

The chain couples TRBV18 to TRBJ1-3; no reliable D call. This CDR3 region has 15 residues. The V gene's germline CDR1 is KGHSH and CDR2 LQKENI. V was trimmed by 4 bases and J by 0 bases, leaving 10 bases between them. In DNA, the CDR3 is TGTGCCAGCTCACTTTCGCAGGCCTCTGGAAACACCATATATTTT. Amino acids: CASSLSQASGNTIYF.

The chain couples TRBV19 to TRBJ2-1; 12 positions agree with TRBD2. This CDR3 comprises 16 residues. J lost 9 bases, V lost 3 bases, and 9 bases had no gene match. Germline CDR1 LNHDA, CDR2 SQIVND (reference sequence). CDR3 in amino acids: CASSMRGTSGRTEQFF. CDR3 bases: TGTGCCAGTAGTATGCGAGGAACTAGCGGGAGGACTGAGCAGTTCTTC.

As concerns this clone: The junction departs from germline at one end; a sequencing error may be responsible. Other DNA sequences in the sample encode the same CDR3. The chain joins TRBV7-2 to TRBJ2-3, with D maybe TRBD1 (6 bases). The CDR3 length is 15 residues. Germline CDR1 SGHTA, CDR2 FQGNSA. The CDR3 region is CASSHGATGTDTQYF. The CDR3 bases are TGCGCCAGCAGCCATGGGGCCACAGGGACAGATACGCAGTATTTT.

The chain recombines TRBV5-6 with TRBJ2-7; D possibly corresponds to TRBD1 (6 bases). Germline V gene lookup returns CDR1 SGHDT and CDR2 YYEEEE. CDR3 size: 11 residues. V shed 6 bases and J shed 5 bases, with 9 bases lying between them. CDR3 nucleotides: TGTGCCAGCACCCACAGGGACGAGCAGTACTTC. Protein product: CASTHRDEQYF. The whole variable domain, filled in from reference TRBV5-6 and TRBJ2-7, reads DAGVTQSPTHLIKTRGQQVTLRCSPKSGHDTVSWYQQALGQGPQFIFQYYEEEERQRGNFPDRFSGHQFPNYSSELNVNALLLGDSALYLCASTHRDEQYFGPGTRLTVT.

The rearrangement uses TRBV2 and TRBJ2-5, with a tentative D call TRBD1 (6 bases). V was cut by 3 bases and J by 4 bases, with 15 bases left in between. CDR1 is SNHLY and CDR2 is FYNNEI in the germline V gene. The CDR3 has 15 residues. Written as DNA, the CDR3 is TGTGCCAGCAGTGACCGCTTGGGGGCCGGAGAGACCCAGTACTTC. Its translation: CASSDRLGAGETQYF.

The genes are TRBV7-3 and TRBJ2-7; D uncertain. CDR1 is SGHTA, CDR2 FQGTGA, per germline. The CDR3 runs to 13 residues. Trimming took 0 bases from V and 4 from J, leaving 7 bases between them. The CDR3 spells CASSLTPGYEQYF. The CDR3 nucleotides are TGTGCCAGCAGCTTAACACCCGGGTACGAGCAGTACTTC. Combining the CDR3 with reference TRBV7-3 and TRBJ2-7 gives the whole variable domain GAGVSQTPSNKVTEKGKYVELRCDPISGHTALYWYRQSLGQGPEFLIYFQGTGAADDSGLPNDRFFAVRPEGSVSTLKIQRTERGDSAVYLCASSLTPGYEQYFGPGTRLTVT.

This clone has a single count. The chain is built from TRBV30 and TRBJ2-5; D is ambiguous. Trimming took off 4 bases at V and 4 bases at J, with 7 bases between the two ends. The CDR3 spans 11 residues. The germline V gene encodes CDR1 GTSNPN and CDR2 SVGIG (reference sequence). CDR3 region: CAWKALETQYF. The CDR3 DNA reads TGTGCCTGGAAAGCACTAGAGACCCAGTACTTC. Full variable domain (rest looked up from reference TRBV30 and TRBJ2-5): SQTIHQWPATLVQPVGSPLSLECTVEGTSNPNLYWYRQAAGRGLQLLFYSVGIGQISSEVPQNLSASRPQDRQFILSSKKLLLSDSGFYLCAWKALETQYFGPGTRLLVL.

This clone is a singleton in its sample. The chain links TRBV30 to TRBJ1-2; D is uncertain. CDR3 length equals 12 residues. Germline assignment: CDR1 GTSNPN and CDR2 SVGIG (reference sequence). Trimming pared 2 bases from V and 8 bases from J, leaving 12 bases between. CDR3 region: CAWSLQQEGYTF. The CDR3 DNA reads as TGTGCCTGGAGTTTACAGCAGGAAGGCTACACCTTC.

The J gene is TRBJ2-5, the V gene TRBV27; no definite D call. CDR1 is MNHEY, CDR2 SMNVEV, per germline (reference sequence). The CDR3 extends over 13 amino acids. V dropped 4 bases and J dropped 3 bases, with 9 bases sitting between them. CDR3 protein: CASSSLGEETQYF. CDR3 bases: TGTGCCAGCAGTTCCCTGGGTGAAGAGACCCAGTACTTC.

This rearrangement joins TRBV15 to TRBJ1-5; possibly TRBD1 for D (5 bases). In germline, CDR1 is LNHNV, CDR2 YYDKDF (reference sequence). Trimming shortened V by 3 bases and J by 0 bases, and 9 bases separated the two germline ends. The CDR3 is 15 amino acids. The CDR3 is CATSSGDASNQPQHF. The CDR3 bases are TGTGCCACCAGCAGTGGGGACGCTAGCAATCAGCCCCAGCATTTT.

The chain carries TRBV19 and TRBJ1-1; 9 nucleotides agree with TRBD1. The ends lost 4 bases at V and 0 bases at J; junction bases unmatched: 6. CDR1 LNHDA and CDR2 SQIVND come from the germline V gene (reference sequence). CDR3 length: 16 residues. The CDR3 nucleotides are TGTGCCAGTAGTAGAGGGACAGGGCTCATGAACACTGAAGCTTTCTTT. It translates to CASSRGTGLMNTEAFF.

This clone occurred once. The chain is built from TRBV5-4 and TRBJ2-1; no firm D call. V lost 0 bases and J 3 bases, leaving 10 bases between the germline ends. The CDR3 has 15 amino acids. Germline V gene data show CDR1 as SGHNT and CDR2 as YYREEE (reference sequence). CDR3 in amino acids: CASSLESSLYNEQFF. The CDR3 DNA follows: TGTGCCAGCAGCTTGGAGAGTAGCCTCTACAATGAGCAGTTCTTC.

This chain links TRBV6-1 with TRBJ2-2, with TRBD2 matching 8 bases. V dropped 11 bases and J dropped 0; count of bases not matched to a gene: 5. The length of the CDR3 is 14 residues. From germline, CDR1 is MNHNS and CDR2 SASEGT. In DNA, the CDR3 is TGTGCCGCGAGGACTAGCCCGAACACCGGGGAGCTGTTTTTT. Translated, it gives CAARTSPNTGELFF.

This clone was counted a few times. V and J are TRBV9 and TRBJ2-3; D remains unclear. Germline V lookup: CDR1 SGDLS, CDR2 YYNGEE. The CDR3 loop spans 14 amino acids. Trimming stripped 0 bases from V and 2 bases from J, with 7 bases between. The DNA for the CDR3 is TGTGCCAGCAGCGTAGGAGAAATCACAGATACGCAGTATTTT. Protein: CASSVGEITDTQYF.

The J gene is TRBJ2-1, the V gene TRBV4-2, with 11 bases aligning to TRBD2. CDR1 and CDR2 (germline): LGHNA, YNFKEQ. The CDR3 spans 17 residues. The V segment lost 0 bases and the J segment 4 bases; nucleotides outside the gene matches: 5. CDR3 in amino acids: CASSQDLTSGSYNEQFF. The CDR3 bases are TGTGCCAGCAGCCAAGATCTCACTAGCGGGAGTTACAATGAGCAGTTCTTC.

The table lists this clone with a few counts. CDR3: CAWSGITGNTIYF. CDR3 coding DNA: TGTGCCTGGAGTGGGATAACTGGAAACACCATATATTTT. The chain is built from TRBV30 and TRBJ1-3; D remains unclear. The V gene lost 1 base and the J gene lost 2 bases, with 6 bases spanning the gap. Looked up from germline, CDR1 is GTSNPN and CDR2 is SVGIG (reference sequence). This CDR3 region has 13 residues.

This clone was observed a handful of times. The CDR3 sequence is CSVADSPLTYEQYF. In DNA, the CDR3 is TGCAGCGTTGCGGACAGTCCACTAACCTACGAGCAGTACTTC. The chain combines TRBV29-1 with TRBJ2-7, with a possible D match to TRBD1 (6 bases). Looked up from germline, CDR1 is SQVTM and CDR2 is ANQGSEA. This CDR3 is built from 14 residues. Trimming shortened V by 4 bases and J by 2 bases, and 15 bases separated the two germline ends.